Reported below is one T cell receptor (beta chain). This clone's antigen is unknown. No much larger clone exists at a distance of one base, and base qualities are not known. The cohort was made up of 666 healthy bone marrow donors. At the time of sampling, all cohort members were nominally healthy, though unrecorded immune exposures were likely present. The donor was CMV seropositive and belonged to the group of 250 to 300 seropositive cohort members. A peripheral blood sample was provided by each donor, and peripheral blood mononuclear cells were used for TCR beta sequencing. The Qiagen DNeasy Blood Extraction Kit was used to extract genomic DNA from the blood cell samples. To prepare the library, the immunoSEQ multiplex PCR assay was applied. The multiplex PCR relied on a mix of 60 forward primers for TCR Vbeta segments and 13 reverse primers for TCR Jbeta segments. Amplification of the CDR3 region of rearranged TCR beta genes was performed with a multiplex PCR assay on genomic DNA. The amplified TCR beta libraries were sequenced on the Illumina HiSeq System as 87-base-pair reads. As for the original processing: A later analysis tallied tens of millions of unique TCR beta chains across the 700 or so repertoires, and about 10 million of those chains were shared by two or more donors. Raw reads were error-corrected and collapsed into unique sequences by a nearest-neighbor algorithm in which closely related sequences were merged to remove PCR and sequencing errors. Alignment of CDR3 sequences to IMGT reference sequences was used to assign V, D and J gene segments. For a sequence to be retained, at least a six-nucleotide match to both a V gene segment and a J gene segment was required. A rearrangement counted as productive if the CDR3 had no stop codons and remained in frame with V and J, and every other rearrangement counted as non-productive. Following IMGT convention, CDR3 was defined as the stretch from the second conserved V-encoded cysteine to the conserved J-encoded phenylalanine. The earlier analysis of roughly 590 of the donors excluded any sequence lacking an unambiguous match to a single V gene segment. In an earlier analysis of approximately 590 of the donors, a V segment was called functional when productive rearrangements were above 56.7%, and segregating when the standard deviation between donors exceeded 5%. To diagnose cytomegalovirus status from the catalog of TCR beta chain sequences, a statistical classification framework was built. V and J gene assignment, in a later analysis, came from comparing TCR nucleotide sequences with IMGT/GENE-DB human TR gene sequences. In a later analysis, CDR3 sequences and most-parsimonious VDJ recombination scenarios were assigned using the TCRdist pipeline. In a later analysis, every TCR beta chain was defined by the combination of its CDR3 amino acid sequence and its V-gene family, and reads without a unique V-gene family were dropped. To address suspected cross-contamination and a sequencing artifact, a later analysis removed some 620 highly shared, low-generation-probability nucleotide sequences. In a later analysis, a clonal expansion index was calculated for each public chain from normalized within-repertoire ranks of inferred template counts. In a later analysis, generation probabilities were computed using a VDJ recombination model fitted to out-of-frame rearrangements, and the results were checked against IGoR. In a later analysis, hypergeometric tests were used to score TCR-TCR, TCR-HLA and TCR-CMV co-occurrence, with a repertoire-size bias correction applied to TCR pairs. A later analysis estimated false discovery rates by permuting HLA or CMV assignments 20 times. In a later analysis, co-occurring TCRs were grouped using DBSCAN, with TCRdist sequence similarity added in when clustering inside HLA-allele-positive subsets. For co-occurrence clustering, repertoires with fewer than 30,000 or more than 120,000 public chains were excluded, along with four to six repertoires with anomalous nucleotide sharing. In its TCRdb copy, this immuneACCESS table keeps in-frame sequences only and misses some clones. Where compared with another copy, unresolved V genes explain less than half of these, and the others have no known cause. V, J and clone size are taken as reported in that table, and D and trimming were inferred from the DNA itself. In this sample the table shows about 120,000 clones, over 70% of which occur a single time. Of the sample, 8.5% to 10% falls within the top ten clones.

The data were obtained in a study of cytomegalovirus exposure and HLA in healthy donors (dated by TCRdb to 2015 to 2018). At the level of the whole study: According to an earlier analysis of a few hundred of the donors, about 179 million T cells yielded some 120 million unique TCR beta sequences and roughly 280 Gb of sequence data. The study used immunosequencing to profile the T cell repertoires of hundreds of subjects and linked those repertoires to cytomegalovirus serostatus. Across 398 genotyped donors of the cohort, an average of about 250,000 unique TCR beta nucleotide sequences per donor were sequenced, and 15% to 20% of those sequences were non-productive. A separate validation cohort of about 110 different subjects was used in addition to the roughly 720-subject first cohort. Approximately 310 gigabases of sequencing data and 80 million or so unique TCR sequences were included in an early release covering about 700 HLA-typed donors. In a later genetic analysis, genome-wide SNP genotypes for about 55% of the roughly 700 donors were used, and that subset was treated as a discovery cohort. The number of typed donors differed by locus: about 620-640 for A, B, C, DRB1 and DQB1; 500 to 550 for DQA1; 606 for DPA1; and around 470 for DPB1. In an earlier analysis of a few hundred of the donors, high-throughput TCR beta sequencing was used to judge whether each TCR beta V gene segment behaved as functional or pseudogenic. Every repertoire in the discovery cohort had been generated on one and the same sequencing platform. Several DR-DQ haplotypes were treated as single units for association and clustering because of strong linkage in the cohort. The aim of the study was to test whether cataloging public T cell receptors could identify signatures of past pathogen exposure. To predict cytomegalovirus infection status, the study combined high-throughput TCR immunosequencing, statistical association of individual TCRs with disease status, and machine learning. Donor age, sex, ethnicity and CMV serostatus were compiled together with the repertoire data. Both class I and class II loci were covered by HLA typing, at four-digit resolution. Of the roughly 410 genotyped donors, 75% to 85% were placed in the genetic ancestry cluster associated with self-reported Caucasian donors. Rather than drawing on any new phenotypic data, the later analysis identified candidate immune exposures from TCR beta sequences and the way those sequences occurred across donors. A later analysis re-examined previously published TCR beta repertoires from hundreds of donors and added high-resolution HLA genotyping to investigate patterns of TCR occurrence. What the research found in general, with its limitations: CMV serostatus was the only immune exposure information available for the cohort. Because HLA typing was unavailable for some donors at each locus, only the typed subset was used in association tests. At a false discovery rate of 0.05, a later analysis linked approximately 18,000 TCR beta sequences to specific HLA alleles. V-gene and J-gene trimming of TCR beta chains was associated with a missense DCLRE1C variant in a later genetic analysis, and the association was replicated in an independent cohort. In an earlier analysis of around 500 of the donors, most TCR beta V segments appeared in productive rearrangements about 87% or about 30% of the time, broadly matching IMGT annotations. The study gave a list of under 200 TCR beta chains associated with cytomegalovirus. In a later analysis, the rate of TCR association differed among HLA loci, with DRB1 alleles having the most associated TCRs and HLA-C alleles having the fewest. The sequencing pipeline was judged likely to have produced a cluster of highly shared sequence variants as a technical artifact. Assigning TCR associations to individual alleles was difficult when HLA alleles, especially DR and DQ, strongly co-occurred. The earlier analysis of fewer than 750 of the donors excluded 15 to 20 rarely observed V segments, including chromosome 9 orphons, because counts were too low. A later genetic analysis reported fewer N-insertions in productive TCRs among donors in an Asian-associated ancestry cluster than the roughly 620-donor mean. Sequencing depth was assumed to be roughly uniform across donors in the presence/absence analyses, though that assumption may not hold. A later analysis found that HLA-associated TCR beta chains were more clonally expanded and had lower generation probabilities than equally common non-associated chains. The cohort was sequenced for TCR beta chains only, and without alpha or paired-chain data the features that could be detected were limited. Across donors, most TCR sequences were observed very rarely, whereas some public TCRs were present in many individuals. A further reported finding was that TCR beta sequences accurately predicted the HLA-A and HLA-B alleles for most subjects in the first cohort. Most CMV-associated TCR beta chains appeared to be HLA-restricted in a later analysis, and the HLA associations seemed to be driven largely by CMV exposure. The classifier was reported to diagnose cytomegalovirus status with high specificity and sensitivity in both the original cohort and the validation cohort. A few of the identified cytomegalovirus-associated TCR beta chains were confirmed in vitro to be specific for cytomegalovirus antigens. According to a later analysis, parvovirus B19, influenza, CMV and Epstein-Barr virus appeared linked to several top co-occurrence clusters. According to the authors, the approach could potentially be generalized to other disease states and immunological phenotypes. Some IMGT-functional V segments, including TRBV6-2 and TRBV6-3, could not be distinguished by the 87-base-pair reads and were therefore excluded. Linkage disequilibrium might explain the correlated functional status among segregating V segments, but an unknown experimental factor could not be ruled out.

Including the terminal cysteine and phenylalanine, the CDR3 comprises 14 residues. Solely the CDR3 DNA is kept, with 42 bases framed from the first base. The trim is 5 bases for V and 0 bases for J, with a gap of 11 bases between the germline ends. The germline V gene encodes CDR1 SGHRS and CDR2 YFSETQ. The rearrangement combines TRBV5-1 with TRBJ1-2; there is no confident call for the D gene. Sequenced sample: PBMCs. The clonotype comes from a female donor in good health and CMV-seropositive. The DNA is as follows: TGCGCCAGCAGAATGACCGGGACTAACTATGGCTACACCTTC. This codes for CASRMTGTNYGYTF.